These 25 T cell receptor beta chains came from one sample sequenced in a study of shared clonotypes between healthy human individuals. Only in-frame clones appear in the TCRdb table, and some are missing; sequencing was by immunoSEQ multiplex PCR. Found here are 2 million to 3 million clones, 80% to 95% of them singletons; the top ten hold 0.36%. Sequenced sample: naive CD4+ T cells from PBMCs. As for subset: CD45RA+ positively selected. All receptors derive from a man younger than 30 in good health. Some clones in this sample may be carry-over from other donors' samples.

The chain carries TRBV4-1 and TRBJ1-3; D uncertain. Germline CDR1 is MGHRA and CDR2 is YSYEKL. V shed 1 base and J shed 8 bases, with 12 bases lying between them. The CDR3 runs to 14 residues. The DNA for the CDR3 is TGCGCCAGCAGCCAAGGGGGTCGCGGGGACACCATATATTTT. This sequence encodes CASSQGGRGDTIYF.

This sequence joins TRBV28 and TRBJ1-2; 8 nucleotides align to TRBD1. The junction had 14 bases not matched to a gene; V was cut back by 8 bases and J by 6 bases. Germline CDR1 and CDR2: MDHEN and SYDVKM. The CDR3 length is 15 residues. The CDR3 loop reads CASQSDRGYGDGYTF. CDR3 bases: TGTGCCAGCCAATCAGACAGGGGCTACGGGGATGGCTACACCTTC.

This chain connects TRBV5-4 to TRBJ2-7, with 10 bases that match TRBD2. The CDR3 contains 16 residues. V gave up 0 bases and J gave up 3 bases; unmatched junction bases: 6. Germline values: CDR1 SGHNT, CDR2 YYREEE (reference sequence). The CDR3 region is CASSLVAPSGSYEQYF. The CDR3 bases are TGTGCCAGCAGCTTGGTAGCGCCTAGCGGGAGCTACGAGCAGTACTTC.

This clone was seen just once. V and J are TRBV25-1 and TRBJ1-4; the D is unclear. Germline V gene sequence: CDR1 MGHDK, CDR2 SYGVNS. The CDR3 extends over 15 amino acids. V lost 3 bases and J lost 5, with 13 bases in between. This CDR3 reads CASSDTLLGNEKLFF. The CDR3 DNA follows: TGTGCCAGCAGTGACACCCTTCTGGGGAATGAAAAACTGTTTTTT.

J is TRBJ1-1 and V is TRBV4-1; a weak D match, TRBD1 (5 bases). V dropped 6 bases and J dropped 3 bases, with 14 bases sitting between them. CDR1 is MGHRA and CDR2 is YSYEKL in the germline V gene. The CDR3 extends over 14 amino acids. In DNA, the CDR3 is TGCGCCAGCAGTCTAGTCCCGGGGGACACTGAAGCTTTCTTT. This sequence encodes CASSLVPGDTEAFF.

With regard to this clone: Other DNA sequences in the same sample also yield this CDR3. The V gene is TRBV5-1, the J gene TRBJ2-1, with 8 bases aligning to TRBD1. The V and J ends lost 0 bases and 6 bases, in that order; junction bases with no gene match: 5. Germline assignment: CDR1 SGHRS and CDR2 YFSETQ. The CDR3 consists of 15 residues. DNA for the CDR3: TGCGCCAGCAGCTTGGCCGGGACAGGTAGCAATGAGCAGTTCTTC. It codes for CASSLAGTGSNEQFF.

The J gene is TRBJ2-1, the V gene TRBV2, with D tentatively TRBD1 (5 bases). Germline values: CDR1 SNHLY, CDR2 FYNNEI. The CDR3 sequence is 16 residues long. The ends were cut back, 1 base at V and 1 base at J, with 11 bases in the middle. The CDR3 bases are TGTGCCAGCAGTGAAGGGGGAAGGGGTTCCTACAATGAGCAGTTCTTC. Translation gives CASSEGGRGSYNEQFF.

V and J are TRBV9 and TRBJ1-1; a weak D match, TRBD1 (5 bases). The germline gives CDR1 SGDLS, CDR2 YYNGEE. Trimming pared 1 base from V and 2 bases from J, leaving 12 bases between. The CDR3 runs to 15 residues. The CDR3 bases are TGTGCCAGCAGCGTAAGCCCAGGGAAAAACACTGAAGCTTTCTTT. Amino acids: CASSVSPGKNTEAFF.

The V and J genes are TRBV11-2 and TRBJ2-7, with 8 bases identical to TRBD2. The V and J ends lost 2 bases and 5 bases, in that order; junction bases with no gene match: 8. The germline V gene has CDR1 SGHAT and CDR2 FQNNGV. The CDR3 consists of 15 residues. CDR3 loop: CASSLYGGRPNEQYF. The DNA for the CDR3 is TGTGCCAGCAGCTTATATGGCGGGAGGCCAAACGAGCAGTACTTC.

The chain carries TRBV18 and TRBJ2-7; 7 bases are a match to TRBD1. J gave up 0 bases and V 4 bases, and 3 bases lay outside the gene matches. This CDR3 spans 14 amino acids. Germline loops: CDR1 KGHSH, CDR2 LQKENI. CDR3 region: CASSLGQDSYEQYF. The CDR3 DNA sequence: TGTGCCAGCTCACTCGGACAGGACTCCTACGAGCAGTACTTC.

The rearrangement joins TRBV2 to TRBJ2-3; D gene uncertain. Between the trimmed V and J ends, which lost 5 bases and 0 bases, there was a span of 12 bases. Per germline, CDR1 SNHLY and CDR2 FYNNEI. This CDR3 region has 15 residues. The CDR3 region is CASSTSQISTDTQYF. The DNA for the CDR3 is TGTGCCAGCAGTACCAGCCAAATCAGCACAGATACGCAGTATTTT.

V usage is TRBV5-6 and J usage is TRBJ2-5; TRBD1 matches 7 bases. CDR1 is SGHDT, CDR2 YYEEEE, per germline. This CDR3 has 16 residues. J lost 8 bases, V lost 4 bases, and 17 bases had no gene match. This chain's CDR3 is CASSPPLGTDPLTQYF. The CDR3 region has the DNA TGTGCCAGCAGCCCCCCCCTCGGGACAGATCCACTAACCCAGTACTTC. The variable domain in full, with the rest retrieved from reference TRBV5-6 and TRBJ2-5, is DAGVTQSPTHLIKTRGQQVTLRCSPKSGHDTVSWYQQALGQGPQFIFQYYEEEERQRGNFPDRFSGHQFPNYSSELNVNALLLGDSALYLCASSPPLGTDPLTQYFGPGTRLLVL.

The CDR3 loop reads CASSKDRRSGNTIYF. The CDR3 DNA reads as TGTGCCAGCAGCAAGGACAGGCGCTCTGGAAACACCATATATTTT. The chain employs TRBV27 and TRBJ1-3; the match to TRBD1 covers 7 bases. The V and J ends lost 6 bases and 0 bases, in that order; junction bases with no gene match: 5. This CDR3 spans 15 amino acids. Per germline, CDR1 MNHEY and CDR2 SMNVEV (reference sequence).

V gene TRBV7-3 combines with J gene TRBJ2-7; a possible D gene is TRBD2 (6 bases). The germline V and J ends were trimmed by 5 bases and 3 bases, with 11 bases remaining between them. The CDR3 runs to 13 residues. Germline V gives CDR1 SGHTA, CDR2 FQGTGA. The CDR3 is CASSRGTDYEQYF. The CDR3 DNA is TGTGCCAGCAGCCGGGGGACCGACTACGAGCAGTACTTC.

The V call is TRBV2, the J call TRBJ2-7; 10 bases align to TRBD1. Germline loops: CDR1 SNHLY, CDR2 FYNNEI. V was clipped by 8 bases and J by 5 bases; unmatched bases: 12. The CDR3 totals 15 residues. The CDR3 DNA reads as TGTGCCAGCCAAGGGGGAACCGGGACAGGGGACGAGCAGTACTTC. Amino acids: CASQGGTGTGDEQYF.

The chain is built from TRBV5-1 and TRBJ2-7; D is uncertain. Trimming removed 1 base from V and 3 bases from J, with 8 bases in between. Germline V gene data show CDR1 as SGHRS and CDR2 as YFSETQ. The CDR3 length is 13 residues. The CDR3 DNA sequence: TGCGCCAGCAGCTTGAAGGGCCGCTACGAGCAGTACTTC. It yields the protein CASSLKGRYEQYF.

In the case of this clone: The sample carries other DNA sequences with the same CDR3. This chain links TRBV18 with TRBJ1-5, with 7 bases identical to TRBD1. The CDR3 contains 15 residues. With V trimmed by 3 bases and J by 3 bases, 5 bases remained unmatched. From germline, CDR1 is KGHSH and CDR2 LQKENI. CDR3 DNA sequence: TGTGCCAGCTCACCGCCAGGGGGAAACAATCAGCCCCAGCATTTT. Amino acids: CASSPPGGNNQPQHF.

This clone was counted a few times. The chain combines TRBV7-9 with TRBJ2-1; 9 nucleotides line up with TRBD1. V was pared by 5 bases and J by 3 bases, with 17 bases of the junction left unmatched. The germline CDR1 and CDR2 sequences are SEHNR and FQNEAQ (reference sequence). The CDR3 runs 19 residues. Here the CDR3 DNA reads TGTGCCAGCAGCCCCGGGACAGGGCGATCACACCCGCTCTACAATGAGCAGTTCTTC. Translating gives CASSPGTGRSHPLYNEQFF.

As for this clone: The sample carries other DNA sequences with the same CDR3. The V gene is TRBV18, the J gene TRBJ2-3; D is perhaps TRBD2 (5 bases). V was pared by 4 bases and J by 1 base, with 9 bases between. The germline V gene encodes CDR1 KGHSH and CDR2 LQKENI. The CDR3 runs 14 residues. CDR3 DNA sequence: TGTGCCAGCTCACGGGCACTAGGCACAGATACGCAGTATTTT. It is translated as CASSRALGTDTQYF.

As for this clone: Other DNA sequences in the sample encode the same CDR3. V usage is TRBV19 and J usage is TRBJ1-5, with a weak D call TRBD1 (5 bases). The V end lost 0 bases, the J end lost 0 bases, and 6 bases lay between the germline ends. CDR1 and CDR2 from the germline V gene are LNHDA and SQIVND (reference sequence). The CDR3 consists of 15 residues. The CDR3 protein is CASSIDRASNQPQHF. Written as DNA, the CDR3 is TGTGCCAGTAGTATAGACAGGGCTAGCAATCAGCCCCAGCATTTT. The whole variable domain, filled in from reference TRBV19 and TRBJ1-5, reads DGGITQSPKYLFRKEGQNVTLSCEQNLNHDAMYWYRQDPGQGLRLIYYSQIVNDFQKGDIAEGYSVSREKKESFPLTVTSAQKNPTAFYLCASSIDRASNQPQHFGDGTRLSIL.

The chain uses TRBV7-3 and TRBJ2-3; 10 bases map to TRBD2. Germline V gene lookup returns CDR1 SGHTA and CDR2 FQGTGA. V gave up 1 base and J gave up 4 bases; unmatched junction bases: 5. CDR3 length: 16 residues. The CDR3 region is CASSLISAGGADTQYF. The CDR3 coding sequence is TGTGCCAGCAGCTTAATATCAGCGGGAGGGGCAGATACGCAGTATTTT.

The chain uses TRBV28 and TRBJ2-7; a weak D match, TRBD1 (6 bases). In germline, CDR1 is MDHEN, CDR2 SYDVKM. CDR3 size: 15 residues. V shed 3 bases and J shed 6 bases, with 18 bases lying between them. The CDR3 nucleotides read TGTGCCAGCAGTTTTAGTAGCAGGGGTATAGGCGAGCAGTACTTC. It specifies CASSFSSRGIGEQYF.

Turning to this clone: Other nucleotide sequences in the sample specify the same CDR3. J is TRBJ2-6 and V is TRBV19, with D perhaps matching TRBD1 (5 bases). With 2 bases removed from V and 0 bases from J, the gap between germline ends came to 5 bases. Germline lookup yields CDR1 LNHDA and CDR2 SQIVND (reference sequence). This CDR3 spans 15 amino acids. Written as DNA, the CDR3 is TGTGCCAGTAGTATACAGGGCTCTGGGGCCAACGTCCTGACTTTC. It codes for CASSIQGSGANVLTF.

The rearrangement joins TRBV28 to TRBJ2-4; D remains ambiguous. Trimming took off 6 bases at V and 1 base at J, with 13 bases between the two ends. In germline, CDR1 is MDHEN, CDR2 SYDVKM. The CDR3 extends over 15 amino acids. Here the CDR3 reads CASSSGGFAKNIQYF. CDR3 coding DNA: TGTGCCAGCAGCTCGGGTGGTTTTGCCAAAAACATTCAGTACTTC.

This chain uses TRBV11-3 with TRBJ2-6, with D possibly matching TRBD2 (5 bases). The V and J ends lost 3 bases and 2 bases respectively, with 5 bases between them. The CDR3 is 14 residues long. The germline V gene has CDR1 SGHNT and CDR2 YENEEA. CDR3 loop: CASSLGAGANVLTF. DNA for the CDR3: TGTGCCAGCAGCTTGGGAGCTGGGGCCAACGTCCTGACTTTC.